This T cell receptor (beta chain) was retrieved from a study of vaccination effects on CD4 cells after COVID-19. Only in-frame clones appear in the TCRdb table, and some are missing; sequencing was by immunoSEQ multiplex PCR. The sample has about 27,000 clones, roughly 85% seen once. The CDR3 has 14 amino acids. The junction had 7 bases not matched to a gene; V was cut back by 6 bases and J by 4 bases. CDR1 and CDR2 from the germline V gene are MNHEY and SMNVEV (reference sequence). This clone was seen a handful of times. Its antigen is currently unknown. Viral peptide pool expansion of antigen-specific CD4+ T cells preceded sequencing in the ViraFEST assay. Isolating CD4+ T cells followed ten to eleven days of culture. The vaccine given was either BNT162b2 or mRNA-1273, in two doses.

The chain is built from TRBV27 and TRBJ2-7, with 9 positions matching TRBD1. The input for sequencing was CD4+ T cells from PBMCs cultured with HCoV-NL63 spike peptides, taken after COVID-19 vaccination. The clonotype originates from a human donor who received a COVID-19 vaccine. Some clones in this sample may be carry-over from other donors' samples. This chain's CDR3 is CASRKQGARYEQYV. CDR3 in DNA: TGTGCCAGCAGAAAACAGGGGGCGCGGTACGAGCAGTACGTC.